This entry lists 10 T cell receptor beta chains sequenced from one sample in a study of T cells in Graves' hyperthyroidism and ophthalmopathy. Amplification of TCR beta CDR3 regions was performed using RNA transcripts as template. First-round RT-PCR with HTBI primers amplified the TCR CDR3 region. TCRdb called the multiplex PCR reads again in MiXCR, with one record for every CDR3 protein. The data hold 300,000 to 450,000 distinct CDR3 sequences, with 13% observed a single time. Sequencing was carried out using blood. The receptor set was obtained from a man between 25 and 39 years old with Graves' hyperthyroidism that later progressed to Graves' ophthalmopathy.

This clonotype has just a few counts. This chain joins TRBV6-1 and TRBJ2-5, with a tentative D call TRBD1 (5 bases). V gave up 5 bases and J gave up 4 bases, with 11 bases separating them. The CDR3 length is 13 residues. Germline loops: CDR1 MNHNS, CDR2 SASEGT. CDR3 region: CASSSRVGETQYF. The CDR3 region has the DNA TGTGCCAGCAGTAGCAGGGTGGGAGAGACCCAGTACTTC.

This clonotype has a count of ten or more. This rearrangement joins TRBV2 to TRBJ1-2; D gene uncertain. Germline lookup yields CDR1 SNHLY and CDR2 FYNNEI. V was shortened by 4 bases and J by 8 bases, with 11 bases between the two germline ends. This CDR3 region has 12 residues. The CDR3 sequence is CASSAEGDGYTF. The CDR3 DNA is TGTGCCAGCAGTGCAGAGGGTGACGGCTACACCTTC. Looking up the rest from reference TRBV2 and TRBJ1-2 gives the full variable domain: EPEVTQTPSHQVTQMGQEVILRCVPISNHLYFYWYRQILGQKVEFLVSFYNNEISEKSEIFDDQFSVERPDGSNFTLKIRSTKLEDSAMYFCASSAEGDGYTFGSGTRLTVV.

This clonotype was seen repeatedly, ten times or more. The chain couples TRBV7-9 to TRBJ2-5; a weak D match, TRBD2 (6 bases). Trimming left V 1 base short and J 5 bases short, with 11 bases between. The CDR3 spans 14 residues. Per germline, CDR1 SEHNR and CDR2 FQNEAQ (reference sequence). The CDR3 DNA follows: TGTGCCAGCAGCTTAGAGACTAGGAGGGAGACCCAGTACTTC. It codes for CASSLETRRETQYF.

This clonotype was counted a few times. The chain uses TRBV14 and TRBJ2-7; either TRBD1 or TRBD2 may fit D (6 bases each). The CDR3 is 15 amino acids. With 0 bases removed from V and 3 bases from J, the gap between germline ends came to 12 bases. Germline V gene data show CDR1 as SGHDN and CDR2 as FVKESK. CDR3 nucleotides: TGTGCCAGCAGCCAAGAGGCGGGACACGGCTACGAGCAGTACTTC. Translated: CASSQEAGHGYEQYF.

This clonotype occurred many times. The chain has TRBV12-3 or TRBV12-4 and TRBJ1-1; 7 nucleotides match TRBD1. There are 13 residues in the CDR3. V lost 11 bases, J lost 10 bases, and 16 bases stayed unmatched. In DNA, the CDR3 is TGTGCCGGGGCGGCAGGGGGACTACCGGGAGCTTTCTTT. Its translation: CAGAAGGLPGAFF.

The chain uses TRBV6-5 and TRBJ2-4; a weak D match, TRBD2 (6 bases). Germline CDR1 MNHEY, CDR2 SVGAGI. There are 17 residues in the CDR3. Trimming took off 0 bases at V and 0 bases at J, with 12 bases between the two ends. As DNA, the CDR3 is TGTGCCAGCAGTTACTCAGGAGGGGCCTCAGCCAAAAACATTCAGTACTTC. Amino acids: CASSYSGGASAKNIQYF.

This clonotype has a count of ten or more. The rearrangement links TRBV20-1 to TRBJ2-3; 9 bases are a match to TRBD2. The CDR3 spans 16 residues. The trim removed 1 base at V and 2 bases at J, leaving 7 bases unmatched. CDR1 DFQATT and CDR2 SNEGSKA come from the germline V gene (reference sequence). The CDR3 DNA reads as TGCAGTGCTAGAGTGGCGGCGGGGGGGCCCACAGATACGCAGTATTTT. It encodes CSARVAAGGPTDTQYF.

This clonotype was seen ten or more times. V and J are TRBV7-8 and TRBJ1-1, with unresolved D. V lost 2 bases and J 4 bases, leaving 11 bases between the germline ends. Germline values: CDR1 SGHVS, CDR2 FQNEAQ. CDR3 length equals 14 residues. CDR3: CASSLKAGFTEAFF. CDR3 in DNA: TGTGCCAGCAGCTTAAAAGCTGGGTTCACTGAAGCTTTCTTT. Based on the CDR3 plus reference TRBV7-8 and TRBJ1-1, the full variable domain is GAGVSQSPRYKVAKRGQDVALRCDPISGHVSLFWYQQALGQGPEFLTYFQNEAQLDKSGLPSDRFFAERPEGSVSTLKIQRTQQEDSAVYLCASSLKAGFTEAFFGQGTRLTVV.

The chain recombines TRBV5-1 with TRBJ2-7, with 12 bases lining up with TRBD1. Germline V lookup: CDR1 SGHRS, CDR2 YFSETQ. This CDR3 comprises 16 residues. Trimming cost V 3 bases and J 1 base; bases outside gene matches: 5. CDR3 DNA sequence: TGCGCCAGCAGCTCGGGGACAGGGGGCCGGTCCTACGAGCAGTACTTC. Translation gives CASSSGTGGRSYEQYF.

This clonotype came up many times. The chain links TRBV11-2 to TRBJ2-7; a weak D match, TRBD2 (5 bases). The CDR3 length is 15 residues. CDR1 and CDR2 (germline): SGHAT, FQNNGV. Trimming shortened V by 5 bases and J by 6 bases, and 20 bases separated the two germline ends. CDR3 DNA sequence: TGTGCCAGCAGCGGACTCAAGGACGGCCCTGGCGAGCAGTACTTC. Its protein is CASSGLKDGPGEQYF.